The present entry profiles one TCR beta chain with its context. These data are taken from a study of blood T cell repertoires in COVID-19. Study as a whole: Both acute and convalescent COVID-19 samples were obtained from the United States, Italy and Spain. PBMCs, B-cell-depleted T cells, or T cells were the source of the cDNA or gDNA that made up the material.

In the study's own analysis: Amplified reference gene primers provided the basis for estimating nucleated cell counts. The assay was immunoSEQ multiplex PCR, and TCRdb's table has in-frame clones only and misses some. V and J calls plus clone size are reproduced from that table; the DNA served to infer D and trimming. The top ten clones hold just over 20% of a sample with roughly 80,000 clones, 82% of them seen once. V shed 0 bases and J shed 9 bases, with 15 bases lying between them. The germline gives CDR1 MNHEY, CDR2 SVGAGI. The CDR3 has 16 amino acids. The chain recombines TRBV6-5 with TRBJ1-6; D might be TRBD1 (6 bases). The clonotype originates from a human donor in a cohort sampled during active COVID-19. Sequencing was done on a sample of peripheral blood. The CDR3: CASSYSGQRIGSPLHF. CDR3 bases: TGTGCCAGCAGTTACTCGGGACAACGAATCGGTTCACCCCTCCACTTT.